Following are 23 T cell receptor beta chains from one sample sequenced in a study of cytomegalovirus exposure and HLA in healthy donors. With 60 Vbeta and 13 Jbeta primers, the PCR was carried out. TCRdb keeps only in-frame clones here, not all; method: immunoSEQ multiplex PCR. The repertoire includes 150,000 to 180,000 clones, around 75% of them detected once, and 7.5% to 9% sits in the top ten. The sample was PBMCs. The receptors stem from a man aged 25-45 years in good health and CMV-seropositive.

Regarding this clone: Additional DNA sequences in this sample encode the identical CDR3. The gene calls are TRBV5-4 and TRBJ1-2; no clear D. Germline CDR1 is SGHNT and CDR2 is YYREEE (reference sequence). The V end was cut by 2 bases, the J end by 2 bases, with 7 bases between. This CDR3 region has 13 residues. In DNA form, the CDR3 reads TGTGCCAGCAGCTTATCGGGAAACTATGGCTACACCTTC. It is translated as CASSLSGNYGYTF.

The chain links TRBV7-8 to TRBJ2-1; perhaps TRBD1 as D (6 bases). CDR3 length equals 13 residues. The ends were cut back, 8 bases at V and 7 bases at J, with 15 bases in the middle. Looked up from germline, CDR1 is SGHVS and CDR2 is FQNEAQ. The DNA for the CDR3 is TGTGCCAGCTGTTCCGGACAGCTAAATGAGCAGTTCTTC. Its protein product is CASCSGQLNEQFF. Filled out from reference TRBV7-8 and TRBJ2-1, the complete variable domain reads GAGVSQSPRYKVAKRGQDVALRCDPISGHVSLFWYQQALGQGPEFLTYFQNEAQLDKSGLPSDRFFAERPEGSVSTLKIQRTQQEDSAVYLCASCSGQLNEQFFGPGTRLTVL.

The chain uses TRBV29-1 and TRBJ1-4; weak D call: TRBD1 (6 bases). Germline CDR1 reads SQVTM; CDR2 reads ANQGSEA. CDR3 length: 15 amino acids. Trimming took off 1 base at V and 8 bases at J, with 17 bases between the two ends. The CDR3 DNA reads TGCAGCGTTGAAGGAGGAGCTGGGGGGGCGGAAAAACTGTTTTTT. Encoded protein: CSVEGGAGGAEKLFF.

The V call is TRBV10-2, the J call TRBJ1-4, with 7 bases that match TRBD1. This CDR3 comprises 15 residues. From germline, CDR1 is WSHSY and CDR2 SAAADI. V lost 6 bases, J lost 7 bases, and 11 bases stayed unmatched. CDR3 nucleotide sequence: TGCGCCAGCAGGGGGGAGACAGGGTCTTTTGAAAAACTGTTTTTT. Protein: CASRGETGSFEKLFF.

The DNA of the CDR3 is TGTGCCAGCAGGAACATGAACACTGAAGCTTTCTTT. Translation gives CASRNMNTEAFF. The chain recombines TRBV6-6 with TRBJ1-1; D gene unclear. Trimming stripped 6 bases from V and 0 bases from J, with 5 bases between. This CDR3 spans 12 amino acids. Germline CDR1 is MNHNY and CDR2 is SVGAGI (reference sequence).

The chain recombines TRBV2 with TRBJ1-2, with D uncertain. Trimming shortened V by 0 bases and J by 8 bases, and 13 bases separated the two germline ends. Germline V lookup: CDR1 SNHLY, CDR2 FYNNEI. The CDR3 loop spans 14 amino acids. For the CDR3, the DNA is TGTGCCAGCAGTGAAGCGACGGAGGAGAGCGGCTACACCTTC. Its protein product is CASSEATEESGYTF.

This chain uses TRBV10-3 with TRBJ1-1; TRBD1 agrees at 9 bases. V dropped 7 bases and J dropped 3; count of bases not matched to a gene: 12. In germline, CDR1 is ENHRY, CDR2 SYGVKD. This CDR3 region has 16 residues. CDR3 residues: CAIIAPGTGQDTEAFF. The DNA of the CDR3 is TGTGCCATCATCGCCCCCGGGACAGGGCAAGACACTGAAGCTTTCTTT.

The CDR3 loop reads CASLGGASQPQHF. The DNA for the CDR3 is TGTGCCAGCTTGGGGGGGGCTTCTCAGCCCCAGCATTTT. J is TRBJ1-5 and V is TRBV28; TRBD1 might be the D (6 bases). Germline CDR1 reads MDHEN; CDR2 reads SYDVKM. The V end lost 8 bases, the J end lost 6 bases, and 14 bases lay between the germline ends. CDR3 length: 13 residues.

This chain uses TRBV27 with TRBJ1-2; D is perhaps TRBD1 (6 bases). Deletions cut 5 bases from V and 9 bases from J, with 22 bases between. CDR1 and CDR2 from the germline V gene are MNHEY and SMNVEV (reference sequence). The CDR3 spans 15 residues. The CDR3 here is CASSPFTGQTMRYTF. CDR3 nucleotide sequence: TGTGCCAGCAGTCCCTTTACCGGACAGACTATGCGCTACACCTTC.

This clone turned up a few times. The chain employs TRBV9 and TRBJ1-6; 8 bases agree with TRBD1. The ends lost 3 bases at V and 5 bases at J; junction bases unmatched: 4. The CDR3 length is 15 residues. The germline V gene has CDR1 SGDLS and CDR2 YYNGEE. CDR3 region: CASSGGTGDNSPLHF. In DNA form, the CDR3 reads TGTGCCAGCAGCGGAGGGACAGGAGATAATTCACCCCTCCACTTT. The full variable domain, with the rest looked up from reference TRBV9 and TRBJ1-6, is DSGVTQTPKHLITATGQRVTLRCSPRSGDLSVYWYQQSLDQGLQFLIQYYNGEERAKGNILERFSAQQFPDLHSELNLSSLELGDSALYFCASSGGTGDNSPLHFGNGTRLTVT.

V gene TRBV19 combines with J gene TRBJ1-6, with TRBD1 identical over 9 bases. Germline V CDR1 and CDR2: LNHDA, SQIVND (reference sequence). Trimming took 6 bases from V and 13 from J; bases not matched to a gene: 13. This CDR3 is 15 amino acids long. The CDR3, as DNA: TGTGCCAGTAGACAGATCCGGGACAGGGATTTTCCCCTCCACTTT. Translated: CASRQIRDRDFPLHF.

This clone was picked up a small number of times. This chain uses TRBV27 with TRBJ1-1; D possibly corresponds to TRBD1 (6 bases). Trimming stripped 5 bases from V and 4 bases from J, with 14 bases between. The germline gives CDR1 MNHEY, CDR2 SMNVEV (reference sequence). The CDR3 consists of 14 residues. CDR3 in DNA: TGTGCCAGCAGTCCCCCGGGACACCGCACTGAAGCTTTCTTT. This gives the protein CASSPPGHRTEAFF.

V usage is TRBV19 and J usage is TRBJ2-2, with 11 bases that match TRBD2. V dropped 2 bases and J dropped 2; count of bases not matched to a gene: 10. CDR1 is LNHDA and CDR2 is SQIVND in the germline V gene (reference sequence). The length of the CDR3 is 19 residues. The CDR3 spells CASSISTSGIGRNTGELFF. CDR3 DNA sequence: TGTGCCAGTAGTATATCGACTAGCGGGATAGGGAGAAACACCGGGGAGCTGTTTTTT. Full variable domain (outside the CDR3, taken from reference TRBV19 and TRBJ2-2): DGGITQSPKYLFRKEGQNVTLSCEQNLNHDAMYWYRQDPGQGLRLIYYSQIVNDFQKGDIAEGYSVSREKKESFPLTVTSAQKNPTAFYLCASSISTSGIGRNTGELFFGEGSRLTVL.

This chain uses TRBV30 with TRBJ1-1; maybe TRBD1 (5 bases). Germline values: CDR1 GTSNPN, CDR2 SVGIG (reference sequence). CDR3 length: 12 residues. V gave up 4 bases and J gave up 3 bases, with 9 bases separating them. The DNA of the CDR3 is TGTGCCTGGACCCTAGGGGACACTGAAGCTTTCTTT. Translated: CAWTLGDTEAFF.

This CDR3 is CASSLGGQGPYEQYF. The CDR3 region has the DNA TGTGCCAGCAGCTTGGGGGGACAGGGGCCTTACGAGCAGTACTTC. The chain recombines TRBV9 with TRBJ2-7; 10 bases line up with TRBD1. The CDR3 spans 15 residues. V trimming: 4 bases; J trimming: 4 bases; junction bases outside the gene matches: 8. CDR1 SGDLS and CDR2 YYNGEE come from the germline V gene.

V and J are TRBV28 and TRBJ2-7; 10 positions agree with TRBD1. CDR1 and CDR2 from the germline V gene are MDHEN and SYDVKM. The CDR3 totals 15 residues. J lost 2 bases, V lost 6 bases, and 7 bases had no gene match. CDR3 amino acids: CASSEPGQGTYEQYF. CDR3 in DNA: TGTGCCAGCAGCGAACCGGGACAGGGGACCTACGAGCAGTACTTC.

As DNA, the CDR3 is TGTGCTAGTGGGTTGACCGGGACAGGTGTGTTAAAACTGTTTTTT. Translating it yields CASGLTGTGVLKLFF. This chain connects TRBV12-5 to TRBJ1-4, with 8 bases that match TRBD1. J lost 10 bases, V lost 6 bases, and 13 bases had no gene match. The CDR3 runs 15 residues. Germline assignment: CDR1 LGHNT and CDR2 FRNRAP.

The genes are TRBV18 and TRBJ1-5; D not certain. The CDR3 sequence is 18 residues long. V was trimmed by 1 base and J by 5 bases, leaving 21 bases between them. Germline CDR1 reads KGHSH; CDR2 reads LQKENI. The CDR3 is CASSPRAVADLFDQPQHF. DNA of the CDR3: TGTGCCAGCTCACCACGAGCGGTGGCAGACCTGTTCGATCAGCCCCAGCATTTT.

The chain couples TRBV20-1 to TRBJ1-3; D remains ambiguous. This CDR3 is built from 11 residues. CDR1 DFQATT and CDR2 SNEGSKA come from the germline V gene (reference sequence). Trimming took off 6 bases at V and 4 bases at J, with 7 bases between the two ends. CDR3 loop: CSAAWGNTIYF. DNA for the CDR3: TGCAGTGCAGCCTGGGGAAACACCATATATTTT.

The genes are TRBV11-3 and TRBJ1-1; TRBD1 is a possible D gene (6 bases). Germline lookup yields CDR1 SGHNT and CDR2 YENEEA. The CDR3 length is 13 residues. With 5 bases removed from V and 4 bases from J, the gap between germline ends came to 11 bases. In nucleotides, the CDR3 is TGTGCCAGCAGCCCACAGGGTGTCACTGAAGCTTTCTTT. This gives the protein CASSPQGVTEAFF.

This clone came up a few times. The chain links TRBV18 to TRBJ1-1; TRBD1 is a possible D gene (6 bases). V was shortened by 5 bases and J by 0 bases, with 13 bases between the two germline ends. Germline CDR1 KGHSH, CDR2 LQKENI. This CDR3 spans 15 amino acids. CDR3 bases: TGTGCCAGCTCAGCCGACAGGAACATGAACACTGAAGCTTTCTTT. This sequence encodes CASSADRNMNTEAFF.

The chain couples TRBV2 to TRBJ2-7; D gene ambiguous. The CDR3 covers 15 residues. CDR1 is SNHLY and CDR2 is FYNNEI in the germline V gene. Trimming left V 3 bases short and J 2 bases short, with 14 bases between. For the CDR3, the DNA is TGTGCCAGCAGTGAGATTGAGGCAGATACCTACGAGCAGTACTTC. This codes for CASSEIEADTYEQYF.

On this clone: The sample carries other DNA sequences with the same CDR3. The chain has TRBV27 and TRBJ2-5; 11 bases map to TRBD2. Per the germline V gene, CDR1 is MNHEY and CDR2 is SMNVEV (reference sequence). There are 15 residues in the CDR3. With 5 bases clipped from V and 5 bases from J, the junction kept 7 bases outside the gene matches. CDR3 nucleotide sequence: TGTGCCAGCAGTCTCCTAGCGGGAGGTAGGGAGACCCAGTACTTC. As protein: CASSLLAGGRETQYF.